The present entry profiles one T cell receptor beta chain with its context. The record originates from a study of cytomegalovirus exposure and HLA in healthy donors. After removal of 0 bases from V and 2 bases from J, the junction contained 3 bases not matched to a gene. The CDR3 is made up of 15 amino acids. Germline values: CDR1 MGHDK, CDR2 SYGVNS. PCR used 60 Vbeta primers and 13 Jbeta primers. TCRdb's copy holds only in-frame clones and misses some; the assay was immunoSEQ multiplex PCR. The sample consists of approximately 150,000 clones, just under 85% of them appearing once. The sequenced sample consisted of PBMCs. V gene TRBV25-1 combines with J gene TRBJ1-2; TRBD1 aligns across 7 bases. The receptor was derived from a woman in her forties in good health and CMV-seronegative. CDR3 residues: CASSEYRDSNYGYTF. The DNA of the CDR3 is TGTGCCAGCAGTGAATATCGGGACAGCAACTATGGCTACACCTTC.